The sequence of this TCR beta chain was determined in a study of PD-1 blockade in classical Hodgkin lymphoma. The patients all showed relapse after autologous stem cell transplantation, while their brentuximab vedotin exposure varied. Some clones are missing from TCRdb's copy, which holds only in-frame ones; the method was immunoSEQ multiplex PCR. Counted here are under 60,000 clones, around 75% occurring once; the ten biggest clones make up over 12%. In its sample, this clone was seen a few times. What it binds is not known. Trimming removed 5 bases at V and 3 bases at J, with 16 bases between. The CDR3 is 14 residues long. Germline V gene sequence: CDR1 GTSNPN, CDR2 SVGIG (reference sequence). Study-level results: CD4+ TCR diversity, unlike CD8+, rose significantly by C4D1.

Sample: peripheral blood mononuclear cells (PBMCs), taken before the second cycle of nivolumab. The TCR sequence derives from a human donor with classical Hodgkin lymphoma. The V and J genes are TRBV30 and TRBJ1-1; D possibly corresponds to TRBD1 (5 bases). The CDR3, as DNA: TGTGCCTGGTCCTCTACCCCCAGGGACACTGAAGCTTTCTTT. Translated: CAWSSTPRDTEAFF.